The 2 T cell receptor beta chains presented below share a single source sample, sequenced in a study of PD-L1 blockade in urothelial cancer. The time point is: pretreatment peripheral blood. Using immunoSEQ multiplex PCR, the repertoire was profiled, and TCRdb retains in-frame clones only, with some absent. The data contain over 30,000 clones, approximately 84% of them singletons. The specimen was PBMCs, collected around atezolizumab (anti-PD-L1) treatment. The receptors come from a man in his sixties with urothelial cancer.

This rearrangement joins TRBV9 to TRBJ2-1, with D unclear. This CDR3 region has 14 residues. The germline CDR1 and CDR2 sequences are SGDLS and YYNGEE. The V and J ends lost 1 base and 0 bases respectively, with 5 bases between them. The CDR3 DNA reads TGTGCCAGCAGCGTATCCAGCTCCTACAATGAGCAGTTCTTC. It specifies CASSVSSSYNEQFF. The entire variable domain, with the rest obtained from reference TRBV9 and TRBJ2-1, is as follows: DSGVTQTPKHLITATGQRVTLRCSPRSGDLSVYWYQQSLDQGLQFLIQYYNGEERAKGNILERFSAQQFPDLHSELNLSSLELGDSALYFCASSVSSSYNEQFFGPGTRLTVL.

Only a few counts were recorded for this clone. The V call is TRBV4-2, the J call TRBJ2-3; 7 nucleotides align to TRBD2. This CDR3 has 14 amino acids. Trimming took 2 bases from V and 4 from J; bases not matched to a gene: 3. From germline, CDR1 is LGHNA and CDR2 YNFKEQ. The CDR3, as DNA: TGTGCCAGCAGCCAACCTCTAGCGGCAGATACGCAGTATTTT. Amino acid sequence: CASSQPLAADTQYF.